This T cell receptor (beta chain) was sequenced for a study of shared clonotypes between healthy human individuals. General study findings and limits: About 5% of naive CD4 clonotypes were common to a few donors.

Clones were sequenced by immunoSEQ multiplex PCR, and TCRdb holds only the in-frame ones, with some missing. The data contain around 1.9 million clones, just over 90% of them seen just once; the ten biggest clones take up more than 1.5%. As concerns this clone: Its matching antigen is unknown.

CD45RO-negative cells were positively selected for CCR7, leaving out terminally differentiated effector memory CD45RA+ cells. J was trimmed by 4 bases and V by 6 bases; bases with no gene match: 15. There are 16 residues in the CDR3. Looked up from germline, CDR1 is SGHAT and CDR2 is FQNNGV. The clonotype was recovered from a man younger than 35 in good health. Some clones in this sample may be carry-over from other donors' samples. The rearrangement uses TRBV11-2 and TRBJ2-7, with 7 bases identical to TRBD1. Sequencing was carried out using naive CD8+ T cells from PBMCs. The CDR3 reads CASSLGTGANSYEQYF. CDR3 nucleotide sequence: TGTGCCAGCAGTCTTGGCACAGGGGCTAATTCTTACGAGCAGTACTTC.